This T cell receptor (beta chain) came from a study of blood T cell repertoires in COVID-19. About the study: The analysed material was cDNA or gDNA that came from T cells, B-cell-depleted T cells, or PBMCs.

Per germline, CDR1 SGDLS and CDR2 YYNGEE. The V and J ends lost 0 bases and 2 bases, in that order; junction bases with no gene match: 7. The length of the CDR3 is 17 residues. Per the study methods: Amplifying reference gene primers gave estimates of nucleated cell counts. Only in-frame clones appear in the TCRdb table, and some are missing; sequencing was by immunoSEQ multiplex PCR. For V, J and clone size, that table is used; D and trimming come from the DNA. In the table there are 190,000 or so clones, around 85% of which are singletons. Everyone who took part was about 18 to 90 years old, and they came from about two dozen US areas.

J is TRBJ2-2 and V is TRBV9; 7 nucleotides line up with TRBD1. Sequenced input: PBMCs or T cells enriched from blood (not recorded which). This TCR was sampled from a man between 40 and 49 years old who had recovered from COVID-19. CDR3 bases: TGTGCCAGCAGCGTAGCTCGAACAGGGGAAAACACCGGGGAGCTGTTTTTT. Protein sequence: CASSVARTGENTGELFF.